A single sample is the source of the 10 T cell receptor beta chains below, sequenced in a study of blood T cell repertoires in COVID-19. Assay used: immunoSEQ multiplex PCR; TCRdb lists only in-frame clones, some missing. The data hold nearly 350,000 clones, with around 90% observed a single time. Sequencing was carried out using peripheral blood. All receptors derive from a woman between 18 and 29 years old who had recovered from COVID-19.

V gene TRBV6-4 combines with J gene TRBJ1-1; tentative D call: TRBD1 (5 bases). V lost 6 bases and J lost 4, with 15 bases in between. Germline V gene data show CDR1 as MRHNA and CDR2 as SNTAGT. The length of the CDR3 is 14 residues. Here the CDR3 reads CASRESQGVTEAFF. The CDR3 DNA reads TGTGCCAGCAGGGAGAGTCAGGGCGTCACTGAAGCTTTCTTT.

The V gene is TRBV4-1, the J gene TRBJ2-2; D call uncertain. V was clipped by 0 bases and J by 4 bases, with 6 bases between them. Germline loops: CDR1 MGHRA, CDR2 YSYEKL. The CDR3 has 14 amino acids. CDR3 region: CASSQDGGTGELFF. The CDR3 region has the DNA TGCGCCAGCAGCCAAGACGGTGGCACCGGGGAGCTGTTTTTT.

Turning to this clone: As the CDR3 is not closed by the conserved phenylalanine or tryptophan, this likely results from a read error. The DNA is omitted, as the CDR3 cannot be located on it reliably, and the CDR3 follows TCRdb's listing. The CDR3 loop is CASSQEGLSRGLR. The chain links TRBV3-1 (or the pseudogene TRBV3-2) to TRBJ2-7; the table gives TRBD2 as D, unverified against the DNA. The CDR3 is 13 residues long, ends included. The germline gives CDR1 LGHDT, CDR2 YNNKEL (reference sequence).

This clone has only one observation. The CDR3 sequence: CSASLTSGRADTQYF. Written as DNA, the CDR3 is TGCAGTGCTAGTCTGACTAGCGGGAGGGCAGATACGCAGTATTTT. The genes are TRBV20-1 and TRBJ2-3; TRBD2 aligns across 14 bases. Germline CDR1 and CDR2: DFQATT and SNEGSKA (reference sequence). This CDR3 has 15 amino acids. The V gene end was trimmed by 3 bases and the J gene end by 4 bases; junction bases not matched to a gene: 3.

The V gene is TRBV11-2, the J gene TRBJ2-1; the D is unclear. The V end lost 2 bases, the J end lost 10 bases, and 12 bases lay between the germline ends. There are 13 residues in the CDR3. Germline V gene lookup returns CDR1 SGHAT and CDR2 FQNNGV. CDR3 residues: CASSLLTSQEQFF. The CDR3 nucleotides are TGTGCCAGCAGCTTATTGACTTCTCAAGAGCAGTTCTTC.

The chain carries TRBV30 and TRBJ1-2, with a weak D call TRBD1 (5 bases). Per the germline V gene, CDR1 is GTSNPN and CDR2 is SVGIG (reference sequence). V was cut by 5 bases and J by 4 bases, with 17 bases left in between. This CDR3 contains 14 residues. The CDR3, as DNA: TGTGCCTGGCACCTTCGGGGGAGTCGCTATGGCTACACCTTC. Protein product: CAWHLRGSRYGYTF.

This clone was observed once. The chain joins TRBV15 to TRBJ2-2, with a weak D call TRBD1 (6 bases). V was pared by 1 base and J by 0 bases, with 9 bases between. The CDR3 contains 16 residues. The germline V gene has CDR1 LNHNV and CDR2 YYDKDF (reference sequence). The chain's CDR3 is CATSRGGTSNTGELFF. CDR3 coding DNA: TGTGCCACCAGCAGAGGTGGGACATCGAACACCGGGGAGCTGTTTTTT.

The rearrangement uses TRBV29-1 and TRBJ1-1; unclear D gene. Trimming stripped 4 bases from V and 4 bases from J, with 13 bases between. CDR3 length: 13 amino acids. Germline-derived CDR1 and CDR2 are SQVTM and ANQGSEA. CDR3 residues: CSVVGPRGTEAFF. CDR3 in DNA: TGCAGCGTTGTTGGACCGCGGGGCACTGAAGCTTTCTTT.

The chain carries TRBV4-3 and TRBJ1-2; D is perhaps TRBD1 (6 bases). V lost 4 bases to trimming and J lost 4 bases, with 13 bases between them. This CDR3 region has 14 residues. Germline assignment: CDR1 LGHNA and CDR2 YSLEER. The CDR3 spells CASSLGQYGYGYTF. The CDR3 DNA is TGCGCCAGCAGCCTTGGACAGTATGGCTATGGCTACACCTTC.

A single count supports this clone. The V gene is TRBV9, the J gene TRBJ2-3; 10 bases align to TRBD2. Trimming took 0 bases from V and 4 from J; bases not matched to a gene: 5. Germline V gene lookup returns CDR1 SGDLS and CDR2 YYNGEE. This CDR3 is 16 amino acids long. The CDR3 nucleotides read TGTGCCAGCAGCGTAGGGGTAGCGGGAGGTCCAGATACGCAGTATTTT. Its translation: CASSVGVAGGPDTQYF.